This TCR beta chain emerged from a study of blood T cell repertoires in COVID-19. Study as a whole: T cells, B-cell-depleted T cells, or PBMCs provided the cDNA or gDNA that served as material.

Trimming shortened V by 5 bases and J by 8 bases, and 13 bases separated the two germline ends. The CDR3 has 13 residues. Looked up from germline, CDR1 is MNHEY and CDR2 is SVGAGI. In the authors' workflow: Counts of nucleated cells, estimated from reference gene primer amplification, were obtained. The data were produced by immunoSEQ multiplex PCR, yet TCRdb's version contains in-frame clones alone and is incomplete. V, J and clone size were drawn from that table, and D and trimming were deduced from the DNA. The table records 110,000 to 150,000 clones, 84% of them present only once. The chain recombines TRBV6-5 with TRBJ1-3; D is ambiguous. The material sequenced was peripheral blood. This TCR was recovered from a human donor in a cohort sampled during active COVID-19. In DNA form, the CDR3 reads TGTGCCAGCAGTAGTAAACTTCAGGACACCATATATTTT. This sequence encodes CASSSKLQDTIYF.